What follows is one T cell receptor beta chain and its context. Antigen specificity is unknown. The repertoire was sequenced with immunoSEQ multiplex PCR; TCRdb's copy has only in-frame clones and lacks some. The table shows fewer than 150,000 clones, with nearly 90% occurring only once. This entry belongs to a study of T cell responses to AZD1222 COVID-19 vaccine. General study results and limits: Repertoire sampling was restricted to post-peak T cell response timepoints. AZD1222 recipients seropositive at baseline numbered only five to seven.

This CDR3 contains 18 residues. Unmatched junction bases numbered 12, after V lost 1 base and J lost 6 bases. Germline V CDR1 and CDR2: SGHRS, YFSETQ. The rearrangement joins TRBV5-1 to TRBJ2-2, with 10 bases identical to TRBD1. Sequencing used peripheral blood, obtained 28 days after the second AZD1222 dose. The source of this sequence is an adult who received the AZD1222 COVID-19 vaccine. This CDR3 reads CASSLLDRGSHVAGELFF. In DNA form, the CDR3 reads TGCGCCAGCAGCTTGTTGGACAGGGGGTCGCACGTCGCCGGGGAGCTGTTTTTT.